The sequence of this TCR beta chain was determined in a study of cytomegalovirus exposure and HLA in healthy donors. PCR employed 60 Vbeta and 13 Jbeta primers. Sequencing was performed with immunoSEQ multiplex PCR; in TCRdb, only in-frame clones are kept and a portion is missing. The data contain approximately 100,000 clones, about 78% of them seen just once; the ten biggest clones take up roughly 12%. CDR1 and CDR2 from the germline V gene are MNHEY and SVGAGI. The J segment lost 5 bases and the V segment lost 6 bases, leaving 6 bases of the junction unmatched. This CDR3 spans 15 amino acids. Details on this clone: Its antigen is undetermined.

Study conclusions and caveats: Trimming of TCR beta V- and J-genes showed a link, identified in a later analysis, to a missense DCLRE1C variant.

The clonotype originates from a middle-aged woman in good health and CMV-seropositive. Source material: PBMCs. J is TRBJ1-6 and V is TRBV6-5; 8 bases are shared with TRBD1. This CDR3 reads CASRTGGRNNSPLHF. CDR3 nucleotides: TGTGCCAGCAGAACAGGGGGTAGGAATAATTCACCCCTCCACTTT.